The rows below give T cell receptor beta chains drawn from one sample of a study of CD8+ T cells in alopecia areata. Assay: immunoSEQ multiplex PCR; the TCRdb copy retains only in-frame clones and omits some. This sample has roughly 250,000 clones; about 68% occur once, and the top ten carry around 1.2%. The source material was CD4+ T cells sorted from blood, sampled at week 0. The receptors originated from a human donor with alopecia areata. Both conserved end residues are part of each CDR3. A D gene is named only where the DNA matches it firmly. Clone size is given for some rows only: seen once, a few or many times, or a class if the clone is expanded.

j_call v_call cdr3_length clone_size d_call cdr3_nt cdr3_aa
TRBJ1-5 TRBV7-9 12 . . TGTGCCAGCAGCTTGATCGATCAGCCCCAGCATTTT CASSLIDQPQHF
TRBJ2-1 TRBV18 17 many . TGTGCCAGCTCACTAACGGGGGGCGACCCCCAAAACAATGAGCAGTTCTTC CASSLTGGDPQNNEQFF
TRBJ1-5 TRBV7-9 14 . TRBD1 TGTGCCAGCAGCCCGACAGGGGGCTATCAGCCCCAGCATTTT CASSPTGGYQPQHF
TRBJ1-1 TRBV29-1 14 . TRBD1 TGCAGCGTCGGGACAGGGACAAAGAACACTGAAGCTTTCTTT CSVGTGTKNTEAFF
TRBJ2-5 TRBV5-1 13 . . TGCGCCAGCAGCTCCGGGACTCAAGAGACCCAGTACTTC CASSSGTQETQYF
TRBJ2-5 TRBV4-1 13 . . TGCGCCAGCGGAATGAGGGCCCCAGAGACCCAGTACTTC CASGMRAPETQYF
TRBJ1-6 TRBV25-1 14 . . TGTGCCAGCGAACCAGGAGGGTCCAATTCACCCCTCCACTTT CASEPGGSNSPLHF
TRBJ1-1 TRBV30 13 . . TGTGCCTGGGAGGGCAGCTCCAACACTGAAGCTTTCTTT CAWEGSSNTEAFF
TRBJ2-7 TRBV2 12 . TRBD1 TGTGCCAGCAGAAGACAGGGTTACGAGCAGTACTTC CASRRQGYEQYF
TRBJ1-2 TRBV30 12 . . TGTGCCTGGGTGAACGGCTTTTATGGCTACACCTTC CAWVNGFYGYTF
TRBJ2-7 TRBV29-1 13 . TRBD1 TGCAGCGTTGCGGGACAGGGGTCCTACGAGCAGTACTTC CSVAGQGSYEQYF
TRBJ1-1 TRBV23-1 14 . TRBD1 TGCGCCAGCAAACGGACAGGGTCTGCCGAGCGGGCTTTCTTT CASKRTGSAERAFF
TRBJ2-1 TRBV7-9 16 . TRBD2 TGTGCCAGCAGCTCTAGTCTAGCGGGGGGGCGCCCCGAGCAGTTCTTC CASSSSLAGGRPEQFF
TRBJ1-6 TRBV5-6 14 few . TGTGCCACCCAGGCGACAGTCAATAATTCACCCCTCCACTTT CATQATVNNSPLHF
TRBJ1-4 TRBV29-1 12 . . TGCAGCGTTGCTTCGCCGGATGAAAAACTGTTTTTT CSVASPDEKLFF
TRBJ2-5 TRBV15 12 once . TGTGCCACCAGCAGGCTAACAGAGACCCAGTACTTC CATSRLTETQYF